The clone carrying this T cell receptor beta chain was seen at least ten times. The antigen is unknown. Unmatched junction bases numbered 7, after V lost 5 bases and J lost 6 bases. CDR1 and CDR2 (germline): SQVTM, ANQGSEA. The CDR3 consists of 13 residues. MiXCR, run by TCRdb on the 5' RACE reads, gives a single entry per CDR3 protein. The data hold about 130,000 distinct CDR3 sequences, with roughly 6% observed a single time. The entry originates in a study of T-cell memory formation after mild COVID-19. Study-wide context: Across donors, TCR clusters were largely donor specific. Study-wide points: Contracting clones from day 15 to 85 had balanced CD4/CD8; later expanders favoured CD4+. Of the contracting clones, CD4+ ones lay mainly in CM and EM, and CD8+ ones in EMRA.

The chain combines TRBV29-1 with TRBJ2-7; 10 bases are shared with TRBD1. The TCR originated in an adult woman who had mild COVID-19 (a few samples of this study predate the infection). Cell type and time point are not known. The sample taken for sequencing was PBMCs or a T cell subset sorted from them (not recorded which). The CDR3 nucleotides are TGCAGCGTTCCGGGACAGGGGTTCATCGAGCAGTACTTC. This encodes CSVPGQGFIEQYF.